The rows below give T cell receptor beta chains drawn from one sample of a study of blood T cell repertoires in COVID-19. TCRdb's copy holds only in-frame clones and misses some; the assay was immunoSEQ multiplex PCR. The sample consists of about 110,000 clones, 80% to 95% of them appearing once. Sequenced sample: peripheral blood. The receptors here all came from a woman aged 25-40 years with acute or convalescent COVID-19. Both conserved end residues are part of each CDR3. The order of the fields is clone size, D gene, V gene, J gene, CDR3 DNA, CDR3 protein. The D gene is left open where the match is weak. Only part of the rows carry a size: once, few, many, or a class if the clone is expanded.

clone_size: -; d_call: -; v_call: TRBV19; j_call: TRBJ2-3; cdr3_nt: TGTGCCAGTAGATCAGGGCCGGATACGCAGTATTTT; cdr3_aa: CASRSGPDTQYF
clone_size: few; d_call: -; v_call: TRBV2; j_call: TRBJ2-1; cdr3_nt: TGTGCCAGCAGTGAACGGAGAGCCTACAATGAGCAGTTCTTC; cdr3_aa: CASSERRAYNEQFF
clone_size: -; d_call: -; v_call: TRBV25-1; j_call: TRBJ1-4; cdr3_nt: TGTGCCAGCCTGTTTGGGCTACAACTGTTTTTT; cdr3_aa: CASLFGLQLFF
clone_size: -; d_call: -; v_call: TRBV29-1; j_call: TRBJ1-5; cdr3_nt: TGCAGCGTTGGTTTAAATCAGCCCCAGCATTTT; cdr3_aa: CSVGLNQPQHF
clone_size: once; d_call: TRBD1; v_call: TRBV27; j_call: TRBJ2-1; cdr3_nt: TGTGCCAGCAGTTTGGGGGGACAGGCAAACAATGAGCAGTTCTTC; cdr3_aa: CASSLGGQANNEQFF
clone_size: once; d_call: TRBD1; v_call: TRBV28; j_call: TRBJ2-4; cdr3_nt: TGTGCCAGCAGTCCCCGGGACAGGAAAAACATTCAGTACTTC; cdr3_aa: CASSPRDRKNIQYF
clone_size: -; d_call: -; v_call: TRBV14; j_call: TRBJ2-2; cdr3_nt: TGTGCCAGCAGCCAGGGGGGGAACACCGGGGAGCTGTTTTTT; cdr3_aa: CASSQGGNTGELFF
clone_size: -; d_call: -; v_call: TRBV5-6; j_call: TRBJ1-2; cdr3_nt: TGTGCCAGCAGCGTACGGATGGCGGATATGGGCTACACCTTC; cdr3_aa: CASSVRMADMGYTF
clone_size: -; d_call: -; v_call: TRBV19; j_call: TRBJ1-2; cdr3_nt: TGTGCCAGTAGGCTGCCAGCTAACTATGGCTACACCTTC; cdr3_aa: CASRLPANYGYTF
clone_size: -; d_call: TRBD2; v_call: TRBV3-1/TRBV3-2; j_call: TRBJ2-7; cdr3_nt: TGTGCCAGTCCCAGCGGGGGACCCCGCGAGCAGTACTTC; cdr3_aa: CASPSGGPREQYF
clone_size: -; d_call: TRBD1; v_call: TRBV5-1; j_call: TRBJ2-3; cdr3_nt: TGCGCCAGCAGCCTTTTTGACAGGGGGGGAATGAATACGCAGTATTTT; cdr3_aa: CASSLFDRGGMNTQYF
clone_size: -; d_call: TRBD1; v_call: TRBV4-1; j_call: TRBJ1-6; cdr3_nt: TGCGCCAGCAGCCAAGATTGGGGACAGGGGGGGTCCTATAATTCACCCCTCCACTTT; cdr3_aa: CASSQDWGQGGSYNSPLHF
clone_size: -; d_call: -; v_call: TRBV30; j_call: TRBJ2-1; cdr3_nt: TGTGCCTGGAGTGTTTCGGTGGGGGACCCACCGGGGGATGAGCAGTTCTTC; cdr3_aa: CAWSVSVGDPPGDEQFF
clone_size: -; d_call: TRBD1; v_call: TRBV2; j_call: TRBJ1-5; cdr3_nt: TGTGCCAGCAGATGGGACAGGGTTCAGCCCCAGCATTTT; cdr3_aa: CASRWDRVQPQHF
clone_size: once; d_call: TRBD1; v_call: TRBV6-2/TRBV6-3; j_call: TRBJ1-1; cdr3_nt: TGTGCCAGCAGTTACCTACAGGGGATGAACACTGAAGCTTTCTTT; cdr3_aa: CASSYLQGMNTEAFF
clone_size: -; d_call: TRBD1; v_call: TRBV5-4; j_call: TRBJ1-2; cdr3_nt: TGTGCCAGCAGGCTTCAACAGGGGAGCCATGGCTACACCTTC; cdr3_aa: CASRLQQGSHGYTF
clone_size: -; d_call: TRBD1; v_call: TRBV4-1; j_call: TRBJ2-7; cdr3_nt: TGCGCCAGCAGCCGATTCCAGGGGGCCTACTCCTACGAGCAGTACTTC; cdr3_aa: CASSRFQGAYSYEQYF
clone_size: -; d_call: -; v_call: TRBV14; j_call: TRBJ2-5; cdr3_nt: TGTGCCAGCAGCCAGGGGCAGACCCAGTACTTC; cdr3_aa: CASSQGQTQYF
clone_size: -; d_call: -; v_call: TRBV15; j_call: TRBJ1-2; cdr3_nt: TGTGCCACCAGCAGACCGACTGGGCTTCGGGAAGGGATGGACTATGGCTACACCTTC; cdr3_aa: CATSRPTGLREGMDYGYTF
clone_size: -; d_call: -; v_call: TRBV7-9; j_call: TRBJ1-5; cdr3_nt: TGTGCCAGCAGCCTATCGGGCGCGGGGGCTTCAGATCAGCCCCAGCATTTT; cdr3_aa: CASSLSGAGASDQPQHF
clone_size: -; d_call: TRBD2; v_call: TRBV30; j_call: TRBJ2-7; cdr3_nt: TGTGCCTGGACGTCGGGAGGAGGGGCCGAGCAGTACTTC; cdr3_aa: CAWTSGGGAEQYF
clone_size: few; d_call: TRBD1; v_call: TRBV4-3; j_call: TRBJ2-7; cdr3_nt: TGCGCCAGCAGCCAAGGAGCCGGGACAGGGGTGTACGAGCAGTACTTC; cdr3_aa: CASSQGAGTGVYEQYF
clone_size: -; d_call: TRBD2; v_call: TRBV28; j_call: TRBJ2-2; cdr3_nt: TGTGCCAGCAGTCAGACTAGCGGGAGCGGGGAGCTGTTTTTT; cdr3_aa: CASSQTSGSGELFF
clone_size: -; d_call: TRBD2; v_call: TRBV5-1; j_call: TRBJ2-7; cdr3_nt: TGCGCCAGCAGCCCAACTAGCGCGAACTCCTACGAGCAGTACTTC; cdr3_aa: CASSPTSANSYEQYF
clone_size: -; d_call: -; v_call: TRBV28; j_call: TRBJ2-7; cdr3_nt: TGTGCCAGCAGCTCGGACACCTCTACCTACGAGCAGTACTTC; cdr3_aa: CASSSDTSTYEQYF
clone_size: -; d_call: TRBD1; v_call: TRBV7-2; j_call: TRBJ1-5; cdr3_nt: TGTGCCAGCAGCTCGTATGGGACAGGTAATCAGCCCCAGCATTTT; cdr3_aa: CASSSYGTGNQPQHF
clone_size: -; d_call: TRBD2; v_call: TRBV25-1; j_call: TRBJ2-7; cdr3_nt: TGTGCCAGCACCCCGAGGGGAGCGGGAAGTACCTACGAGCAGTACTTC; cdr3_aa: CASTPRGAGSTYEQYF
clone_size: -; d_call: -; v_call: TRBV7-2; j_call: TRBJ2-5; cdr3_nt: TGTGCCAGCAGCTTCGAGTACTTC; cdr3_aa: CASSFEYF
clone_size: -; d_call: -; v_call: TRBV4-2; j_call: TRBJ2-4; cdr3_nt: TGTGCCAGCAGCCAAGATGCGGGTGTTTTGGCCAAAAACATTCAGTACTTC; cdr3_aa: CASSQDAGVLAKNIQYF
clone_size: -; d_call: TRBD1; v_call: TRBV5-4; j_call: TRBJ1-2; cdr3_nt: TGTGCCAGCAGGTGGCTCCAGGGGGACTATGGCTACACCTTC; cdr3_aa: CASRWLQGDYGYTF
clone_size: -; d_call: TRBD2; v_call: TRBV19; j_call: TRBJ2-5; cdr3_nt: TGTGCCAGTACCCTAGCGGGAGGATCAACCCAAGAGACCCAGTACTTC; cdr3_aa: CASTLAGGSTQETQYF
clone_size: -; d_call: -; v_call: TRBV6-2/TRBV6-3; j_call: TRBJ2-2; cdr3_nt: TGTGCCAGCAGTTACTTCTCCGGGACACAGATATTATGGACCGGGGAGCTGTTTTTT; cdr3_aa: CASSYFSGTQILWTGELFF
clone_size: -; d_call: -; v_call: TRBV27; j_call: TRBJ1-2; cdr3_nt: TGTGCCAGCAGTCCATGGGGAACAGGGAACTATGGCTACACCTTC; cdr3_aa: CASSPWGTGNYGYTF
clone_size: -; d_call: -; v_call: TRBV28; j_call: TRBJ2-7; cdr3_nt: TGTGCCAGCAGTTTTCAGGGGTCCTACGAGCAGTACTTC; cdr3_aa: CASSFQGSYEQYF
clone_size: medium-sized; d_call: TRBD1; v_call: TRBV4-1; j_call: TRBJ1-2; cdr3_nt: TGCGCCAGCAGCCAGCAGACAGGGGCCTATGGCTACACCTTC; cdr3_aa: CASSQQTGAYGYTF
clone_size: -; d_call: TRBD2; v_call: TRBV27; j_call: TRBJ2-1; cdr3_nt: TGTGCCAGCAGGACGGGACTAGCGGGAAGCGATGAGCAGTTCTTC; cdr3_aa: CASRTGLAGSDEQFF
clone_size: -; d_call: TRBD1; v_call: TRBV9; j_call: TRBJ2-1; cdr3_nt: TGTGCCAGCAGCGCCCTACCGGGACAGAGTAACAATGAGCAGTTCTTC; cdr3_aa: CASSALPGQSNNEQFF
clone_size: -; d_call: TRBD2; v_call: TRBV7-8; j_call: TRBJ2-3; cdr3_nt: TGTGCCAGCAGCTTATATGGCGGGGGGGCAGATACGCAGTATTTT; cdr3_aa: CASSLYGGGADTQYF
clone_size: -; d_call: TRBD1; v_call: TRBV28; j_call: TRBJ2-7; cdr3_nt: TGTGCCAGCAGTTCGCCATCCGGGACAGGGTCCTACGAGCAGTACTTC; cdr3_aa: CASSSPSGTGSYEQYF
clone_size: -; d_call: -; v_call: TRBV9; j_call: TRBJ1-1; cdr3_nt: TGTGCCAGCAGCCAAGGGGGTTGGGGGAACACTGAAGCTTTCTTT; cdr3_aa: CASSQGGWGNTEAFF
clone_size: -; d_call: TRBD1; v_call: TRBV6-5; j_call: TRBJ1-4; cdr3_nt: TGTGCCAGCAGTCCGACAGGGTCCAATGAAAAACTGTTTTTT; cdr3_aa: CASSPTGSNEKLFF
clone_size: once; d_call: TRBD2; v_call: TRBV4-2; j_call: TRBJ2-1; cdr3_nt: TGTGCCAGCAGCCAAGGATCGGGGGGGCGTTATGAGCAGTTCTTC; cdr3_aa: CASSQGSGGRYEQFF
clone_size: -; d_call: TRBD1; v_call: TRBV7-2; j_call: TRBJ1-2; cdr3_nt: TGTGCCAGCAGCCCCCGAGAACCGGGACAGTTTAACTATGGCTACACCTTC; cdr3_aa: CASSPREPGQFNYGYTF
clone_size: -; d_call: TRBD1; v_call: TRBV2; j_call: TRBJ1-4; cdr3_nt: TGTGCCAGCAGTGATGGGAGAACAGGGGCTAATGAAAAACTGTTTTTT; cdr3_aa: CASSDGRTGANEKLFF
clone_size: once; d_call: -; v_call: TRBV29-1; j_call: TRBJ2-1; cdr3_nt: TGCAGCGTTGGAAGCGCGGGGTCTACCTACAATGAGCAGTTCTTC; cdr3_aa: CSVGSAGSTYNEQFF
clone_size: -; d_call: TRBD1; v_call: TRBV13; j_call: TRBJ1-2; cdr3_nt: TGTGCCAGCAGCTTTAATACAGGGGTAATTAGGTATGGCTACACCTTC; cdr3_aa: CASSFNTGVIRYGYTF
clone_size: -; d_call: TRBD2; v_call: TRBV5-6; j_call: TRBJ2-3; cdr3_nt: TGTGCCAGCAGCTTGGCCCCGACTAGCGGTCAAGATACGCAGTATTTT; cdr3_aa: CASSLAPTSGQDTQYF
clone_size: -; d_call: TRBD1; v_call: TRBV29-1; j_call: TRBJ1-4; cdr3_nt: TGCAGCTCGGGAGGGACAGGGCTCGTTCGGCCTGAAAAACTGTTTTTT; cdr3_aa: CSSGGTGLVRPEKLFF
clone_size: -; d_call: -; v_call: TRBV9; j_call: TRBJ1-5; cdr3_nt: TGTGCCAGCAGCGTGGGGGGGGTTCAGCCCCAGCATTTT; cdr3_aa: CASSVGGVQPQHF
clone_size: once; d_call: TRBD1; v_call: TRBV4-2; j_call: TRBJ2-3; cdr3_nt: TGTGCCAGCAGCCAAGGCGGGACAGGGGGCACAGATACGCAGTATTTT; cdr3_aa: CASSQGGTGGTDTQYF
clone_size: -; d_call: -; v_call: TRBV9; j_call: TRBJ1-1; cdr3_nt: TGTGCCAGCAGCCGGGACAATGCGAACACTGAAGCTTTCTTT; cdr3_aa: CASSRDNANTEAFF
clone_size: -; d_call: TRBD1; v_call: TRBV4-2; j_call: TRBJ2-2; cdr3_nt: TGTGCCAGCAGCAGGACAGGGGGCGAACCAAACACCGGGGAGCTGTTTTTT; cdr3_aa: CASSRTGGEPNTGELFF
clone_size: -; d_call: TRBD1; v_call: TRBV28; j_call: TRBJ2-7; cdr3_nt: TGTGCCAGCAACATATACAGGGGCGGCTACGAGCAGTACTTC; cdr3_aa: CASNIYRGGYEQYF
clone_size: -; d_call: -; v_call: TRBV27; j_call: TRBJ1-5; cdr3_nt: TGTGCCAGCACCTCTGGGGGGGCCCAGCCCCAGCATTTT; cdr3_aa: CASTSGGAQPQHF
clone_size: once; d_call: -; v_call: TRBV7-2; j_call: TRBJ1-5; cdr3_nt: TGTGCCAGCAGCTTAGAGGCGTCCGTGGGCGGGAGCAATCAGCCCCAGCATTTT; cdr3_aa: CASSLEASVGGSNQPQHF
clone_size: -; d_call: -; v_call: TRBV5-6; j_call: TRBJ2-5; cdr3_nt: TGTGCCAGCAGCTTATATAGCTTGGGGACCCAGTACTTC; cdr3_aa: CASSLYSLGTQYF
clone_size: -; d_call: -; v_call: TRBV28; j_call: TRBJ1-2; cdr3_nt: TGTGCCAGCCGGTCTAACTATGGCTACACCTTC; cdr3_aa: CASRSNYGYTF
clone_size: once; d_call: -; v_call: TRBV11-2; j_call: TRBJ1-6; cdr3_nt: TGTGCCAGCACCCAACGAGATCGCTATAATTCACCCCTCCACTTT; cdr3_aa: CASTQRDRYNSPLHF
clone_size: few; d_call: TRBD1; v_call: TRBV2; j_call: TRBJ2-7; cdr3_nt: TGTGCCAGCACACGGACAGGGGCCTACGAGCAGTACTTC; cdr3_aa: CASTRTGAYEQYF